One TCR beta chain is described in this entry. The source of the sample is a study of chemoradiotherapy in HPV16-positive cancers. Method: immunoSEQ multiplex PCR; TCRdb's copy keeps in-frame clones and lacks some. Among fewer than 10,000 clones listed, around 80% were seen once. J lost 3 bases, V lost 6 bases, and 5 bases had no gene match. The CDR3 is 12 residues long. From germline, CDR1 is SQVTM and CDR2 ANQGSEA. This material consisted of tumor tissue, taken from a patient who underwent chemoradiotherapy. The clonotype comes from a human donor with HPV-associated anogenital cancer. V usage is TRBV29-1 and J usage is TRBJ2-7, with 7 bases matching TRBD1. The CDR3: CSVRDSVYEQYF. The CDR3 DNA sequence: TGCAGCGTGAGGGACAGTGTCTACGAGCAGTACTTC.